Shown below are 27 T cell receptor beta chains from a single sample sequenced in a study of regulatory T cells in long-lasting Graves disease. Documented time point: newly diagnosed GD, antithyroid drugs for less than 3 months. After RNA was extracted from PBMCs, the TCR library was made from it. Arm-PCR of CDR3 regions and iRepertoire HTBI primers were the basis on which TCR beta libraries were built. TCRdb fed the multiplex PCR reads into MiXCR, producing one record per CDR3 protein. The sample has 300,000 to 400,000 distinct CDR3 sequences; approximately 20% are singletons. Here the sequenced sample was peripheral blood mononuclear cells (PBMCs), taken at new diagnosis, from a patient treated with antithyroid drugs. The receptors shown here come from a female donor with Graves disease.

At least ten counts were recorded for this clonotype. The chain is built from TRBV6-1 and TRBJ1-1; D is uncertain. The V end was cut by 9 bases, the J end by 0 bases, with 5 bases between. The CDR3 totals 11 residues. CDR1 and CDR2 from the germline V gene are MNHNS and SASEGT. As DNA, the CDR3 is TGTGCCAGTGCACTGAACACTGAAGCTTTCTTT. Translation: CASALNTEAFF.

In regard to this clonotype: A much larger clone differs from this one at a single base, so this may be a read error. The chain joins TRBV10-3 to TRBJ2-2; D unresolved. V was shortened by 0 bases and J by 0 bases, with 14 bases between the two germline ends. Germline V lookup: CDR1 ENHRY, CDR2 SYGVKD. CDR3 size: 18 residues. CDR3 loop: CAISESSKHPANTGELFF. The CDR3 coding sequence is TGTGCCATCAGTGAGTCATCGAAGCACCCCGCGAACACCGGGGAGCTGTTTTTT.

This clonotype was counted ten times or more. J is TRBJ2-1 and V is TRBV28; 9 nucleotides agree with TRBD2. The CDR3 runs to 16 residues. Per germline, CDR1 MDHEN and CDR2 SYDVKM. Unmatched junction bases numbered 8, after V lost 5 bases and J lost 3 bases. The CDR3 DNA follows: TGTGCCAGCAGTGCCCCTAGCGGGATGAGCTACAATGAGCAGTTCTTC. Its translation is CASSAPSGMSYNEQFF.

This clonotype was counted only a few times. The chain has TRBV7-9 and TRBJ2-1, with D possibly called TRBD1 or TRBD2 (5 bases each). The V gene lost 5 bases and the J gene lost 1 base, with 18 bases spanning the gap. This CDR3 is built from 17 residues. CDR1 is SEHNR, CDR2 FQNEAQ, per germline (reference sequence). The CDR3 DNA sequence: TGTGCCAGCAGCCGTTTTGTGGGGTGGGGGTCCTACAATGAGCAGTTCTTC. This gives the protein CASSRFVGWGSYNEQFF.

The gene calls are TRBV11-2 and TRBJ2-1; D gene ambiguous. CDR3 size: 14 residues. Germline lookup yields CDR1 SGHAT and CDR2 FQNNGV. Trimming removed 0 bases at V and 2 bases at J, with 5 bases between. The CDR3 region is CASSLDGTYNEQFF. CDR3 nucleotide sequence: TGTGCCAGCAGCTTAGATGGCACCTACAATGAGCAGTTCTTC.

The sample holds a few counts of this clonotype. The genes are TRBV19 and TRBJ1-5; possible D gene TRBD1, 6 bases. The CDR3 has 15 residues. Germline V gives CDR1 LNHDA, CDR2 SQIVND (reference sequence). Trimming shortened V by 10 bases and J by 0 bases, and 16 bases separated the two germline ends. The CDR3 sequence is CATKSGGASNQPQHF. The CDR3 nucleotides read TGTGCCACCAAATCGGGGGGGGCTAGCAATCAGCCCCAGCATTTT.

This clonotype was seen repeatedly, ten times or more. V usage is TRBV6-4 and J usage is TRBJ1-5; D not resolved. Germline V gene sequence: CDR1 MRHNA, CDR2 SNTAGT. CDR3 length: 16 residues. V lost 4 bases and J lost 0, with 13 bases in between. The CDR3 nucleotides are TGTGCCAGCAGTGCCGACGGTATAGGTAGCAATCAGCCCCAGCATTTT. Protein sequence: CASSADGIGSNQPQHF.

The table lists this clonotype with many counts. The chain recombines TRBV30 with TRBJ1-1, with 7 positions matching TRBD1. With V trimmed by 3 bases and J by 0 bases, 7 bases remained unmatched. The CDR3 is 15 amino acids. The germline V gene encodes CDR1 GTSNPN and CDR2 SVGIG (reference sequence). As DNA, the CDR3 is TGTGCCTGGAGGACTCTGGGACAGTTGAACACTGAAGCTTTCTTT. Its translation: CAWRTLGQLNTEAFF. Combining the CDR3 with reference TRBV30 and TRBJ1-1 gives the whole variable domain SQTIHQWPATLVQPVGSPLSLECTVEGTSNPNLYWYRQAAGRGLQLLFYSVGIGQISSEVPQNLSASRPQDRQFILSSKKLLLSDSGFYLCAWRTLGQLNTEAFFGQGTRLTVV.

This clonotype was observed many times. The chain has TRBV7-8 and TRBJ1-2; TRBD1 is a possible D gene (5 bases). The germline CDR1 and CDR2 sequences are SGHVS and FQNEAQ. The CDR3 has 16 residues. Between the trimmed V and J ends, which lost 0 bases and 1 base, there was a span of 12 bases. The CDR3 nucleotides read TGTGCCAGCAGCTTAGCGCCAGGGAACCTTAACTATGGCTACACCTTC. Its translation: CASSLAPGNLNYGYTF.

The genes are TRBV5-4 and TRBJ1-1, with D tentatively TRBD1 (6 bases). CDR3 length: 12 residues. Germline lookup yields CDR1 SGHNT and CDR2 YYREEE (reference sequence). V lost 5 bases and J 5 bases, leaving 10 bases between the germline ends. The CDR3 sequence is CASRQGETEAFF. DNA for the CDR3: TGTGCCAGCAGACAGGGTGAGACTGAAGCTTTCTTT. The whole variable domain, filled in from reference TRBV5-4 and TRBJ1-1, reads ETGVTQSPTHLIKTRGQQVTLRCSSQSGHNTVSWYQQALGQGPQFIFQYYREEENGRGNFPPRFSGLQFPNYSSELNVNALELDDSALYLCASRQGETEAFFGQGTRLTVV.

This clonotype has at least ten counts. The V and J genes are TRBV2 and TRBJ1-5; no reliable D call. CDR1 and CDR2 (germline): SNHLY, FYNNEI. The CDR3 sequence is 14 residues long. With 5 bases removed from V and 0 bases from J, the gap between germline ends came to 8 bases. Here the CDR3 DNA reads TGTGCCAGCAGTTCGGTCCATAGCAATCAGCCCCAGCATTTT. This sequence encodes CASSSVHSNQPQHF. Full variable domain (outside the CDR3, taken from reference TRBV2 and TRBJ1-5): EPEVTQTPSHQVTQMGQEVILRCVPISNHLYFYWYRQILGQKVEFLVSFYNNEISEKSEIFDDQFSVERPDGSNFTLKIRSTKLEDSAMYFCASSSVHSNQPQHFGDGTRLSIL.

This clonotype was counted ten times or more. The rearrangement uses TRBV6-1 and TRBJ2-1; TRBD2 matches at 10 bases. Germline CDR1 MNHNS, CDR2 SASEGT. J lost 7 bases, V lost 2 bases, and 17 bases had no gene match. CDR3 length: 19 residues. The CDR3 DNA follows: TGTGCCAGCAGTGAAAGGCTACGAGTAGCGGGAGGCAGATGGAATGAGCAGTTCTTC. Residues: CASSERLRVAGGRWNEQFF.

About this clonotype itself: An end of the junction differs from the germline gene, which may be a read error. This chain links TRBV7-7 with TRBJ2-1, with TRBD2 identical over 14 bases. Germline V lookup: CDR1 SSHAT, CDR2 FNYEAQ (reference sequence). This CDR3 is built from 16 residues. The CDR3 DNA is TGTGCTAGCAGCCCAGGGACTAGCGGGAGAGGCGATGAGCAGTTCTTC. It codes for CASSPGTSGRGDEQFF.

CDR3 sequence reads: CASSHPAGLGNSPLHF. DNA for the CDR3: TGCGCCAGCAGCCACCCCGCGGGGCTGGGTAATTCACCCCTCCACTTT. The V gene is TRBV4-1, the J gene TRBJ1-6, with D perhaps matching TRBD1 (5 bases). V lost 3 bases and J lost 6, with 15 bases in between. The CDR3 has 16 residues. Germline V CDR1 and CDR2: MGHRA, YSYEKL.

This clonotype appeared many times. The V and J genes are TRBV7-9 and TRBJ1-1; tentative D call: TRBD1 (5 bases). CDR3 size: 13 residues. Germline CDR1 reads SEHNR; CDR2 reads FQNEAQ (reference sequence). V lost 4 bases, J lost 2 bases, and 8 bases lay in between. The CDR3 nucleotides are TGTGCCAGCAGCTACGACAGCAACACTGAAGCTTTCTTT. This sequence encodes CASSYDSNTEAFF. The full variable domain, its missing parts supplied by reference TRBV7-9 and TRBJ1-1, is DTGVSQNPRHKITKRGQNVTFRCDPISEHNRLYWYRQTLGQGPEFLTYFQNEAQLEKSRLLSDRFSAERPKGSFSTLEIQRTEQGDSAMYLCASSYDSNTEAFFGQGTRLTVV.

The chain couples TRBV27 to TRBJ2-1; 7 bases are a match to TRBD2. This CDR3 is 14 amino acids long. J gave up 7 bases and V 3 bases, and 6 bases lay outside the gene matches. CDR1 is MNHEY and CDR2 is SMNVEV in the germline V gene (reference sequence). The CDR3 bases are TGTGCCAGCAGTTTCCGGCGGGAGTGGAATGAGCAGTTCTTC. Translating gives CASSFRREWNEQFF.

This clonotype appeared many times. The chain is built from TRBV9 and TRBJ2-5; possibly TRBD2 for D (5 bases). From germline, CDR1 is SGDLS and CDR2 YYNGEE. CDR3 length: 16 amino acids. Trimming cost V 0 bases and J 4 bases, with 16 bases left between them. The CDR3 loop reads CASSVDRGRRGETQYF. In nucleotides, the CDR3 is TGTGCCAGCAGCGTAGATCGTGGGAGAAGAGGAGAGACCCAGTACTTC.

This clonotype was detected ten times or more. This chain uses TRBV11-3 with TRBJ1-2; D not resolved. The CDR3 is 12 residues long. V was trimmed by 5 bases and J by 7 bases, leaving 11 bases between them. From germline, CDR1 is SGHNT and CDR2 YENEEA. The CDR3 nucleotides are TGTGCCAGCAGCGGGGTAGGGAGTGGCTACACCTTC. Translated: CASSGVGSGYTF.

This clonotype has ten or more counts. The rearrangement joins TRBV28 to TRBJ1-4; a weak D match, TRBD1 (6 bases). This CDR3 has 18 amino acids. V was shortened by 3 bases and J by 3 bases, with 20 bases between the two germline ends. Germline V gene sequence: CDR1 MDHEN, CDR2 SYDVKM. CDR3 sequence: CASSFGPGQGTSNEKLFF. The CDR3 coding sequence is TGTGCCAGCAGTTTTGGTCCCGGGCAGGGGACTTCTAATGAAAAACTGTTTTTT.

In its sample, this clonotype was seen many times. The genes are TRBV2 and TRBJ2-7; D perhaps matches TRBD2 (6 bases). Trimming cost V 7 bases and J 2 bases, with 12 bases left between them. The CDR3 is made up of 13 amino acids. Germline CDR1 is SNHLY and CDR2 is FYNNEI. CDR3: CASTGTHPYEQYF. The CDR3 DNA follows: TGTGCCAGCACCGGGACTCATCCCTACGAGCAGTACTTC.

Many counts were recorded for this clonotype. V gene TRBV20-1 combines with J gene TRBJ2-1; D is unresolved. CDR3 size: 11 residues. Germline V gives CDR1 DFQATT, CDR2 SNEGSKA (reference sequence). The V end was cut by 5 bases, the J end by 9 bases, with 11 bases between. The CDR3 protein is CSARNSAEQFF. The CDR3 DNA reads TGCAGTGCTCGGAACTCGGCTGAGCAGTTCTTC.

This clonotype occurred a few times. The genes are TRBV6-5 and TRBJ1-1; the D gene is possibly TRBD1 (5 bases). This CDR3 spans 14 amino acids. Germline CDR1 and CDR2: MNHEY and SVGAGI. The germline V and J ends were trimmed by 4 bases and 3 bases, with 12 bases remaining between them. The CDR3 DNA reads as TGTGCCAGCAGTTTTAGGGGAGATGACACTGAAGCTTTCTTT. Residues: CASSFRGDDTEAFF.

The gene calls are TRBV5-1 and TRBJ2-1, with D perhaps matching TRBD1 or TRBD2 (6 bases each). V was trimmed by 2 bases and J by 3 bases, leaving 12 bases between them. The CDR3 totals 15 residues. Germline values: CDR1 SGHRS, CDR2 YFSETQ. CDR3 nucleotide sequence: TGCGCCAGCAGCTTCGGAGGGGGTGACTACAATGAGCAGTTCTTC. Residues: CASSFGGGDYNEQFF.

This clonotype was seen at least ten times. J is TRBJ1-4 and V is TRBV12-3 or TRBV12-4; 11 nucleotides agree with TRBD1. V lost 6 bases, J lost 7 bases, and 4 bases stayed unmatched. The CDR3 extends over 14 amino acids. CDR3 bases: TGTGCCAGCAGAACTGGGACAGGGGGTGAAAAACTGTTTTTT. Translating it yields CASRTGTGGEKLFF.

There are a few counts of this clonotype. A much larger clone differs by one base, so this may be a read error. The rearrangement joins TRBV6-2 or TRBV6-3 to TRBJ2-6; 8 bases agree with TRBD2. CDR3 length: 18 amino acids. Germline V lookup: CDR1 MNHEY, CDR2 SVGEGT. The CDR3 reads CASSERLAGSSGANVPTF. Written as DNA, the CDR3 is TGTGCCAGCAGTGAACGGTTAGCGGGAAGCTCTGGGGCCAACGTCCCGACTTTC.

The rearrangement uses TRBV6-1 and TRBJ2-3, with D possibly being TRBD2 (6 bases). Trimming removed 5 bases from V and 4 bases from J, with 13 bases in between. Per germline, CDR1 MNHNS and CDR2 SASEGT. CDR3 length: 14 residues. The CDR3 loop reads CASSPRRAADTQYF. CDR3 bases: TGTGCCAGCAGTCCCCGGAGGGCCGCAGATACGCAGTATTTT.

A note on this clonotype: A single base separates this from a much larger clone, so it may be a read error. The chain is built from TRBV11-2 and TRBJ2-5, with 7 bases matching TRBD2. V was pared by 1 base and J by 2 bases, with 7 bases of the junction left unmatched. The CDR3 spans 16 residues. Per the germline V gene, CDR1 is SGHAT and CDR2 is FQNNGV. The CDR3 loop is CASSLGAASGQETQYF. The DNA of the CDR3 is TGTGCCAGCAGCTTAGGGGCGGCTAGCGGACAAGAGACCCAGTACTTC. Based on the CDR3 plus reference TRBV11-2 and TRBJ2-5, the full variable domain is EAGVAQSPRYKIIEKRQSVAFWCNPISGHATLYWYQQILGQGPKLLIQFQNNGVVDDSQLPKDRFSAERLKGVDSTLKIQPAKLEDSAVYLCASSLGAASGQETQYFGPGTRLLVL.